This passage covers 27 T cell receptor beta chains from one sample sequenced in a study of HIV-infected patients and healthy controls. cDNA was made from about 510 ng RNA using alpha and beta constant primers. Separate chain-specific third strand synthesis with multiplexing indices produced the alpha and beta libraries. TCRdb called the 5' RACE reads again in MiXCR, with one record for every CDR3 protein. The table includes 10,000 to 15,000 distinct CDR3 sequences, roughly a tenth detected once. All unsorted peripheral T cells were captured because whole blood was used without fractionation. The specimen was blood. Receptors were obtained from an adult in good health.

This clonotype has only a few counts. The V gene is TRBV5-8, the J gene TRBJ2-3; tentative D call: TRBD2 (6 bases). Germline loops: CDR1 SGHTS, CDR2 YDEGEE. V lost 5 bases to trimming and J lost 1 base, with 11 bases between them. CDR3 size: 14 residues. The CDR3 reads CASSAREGTDTQYF. Here the CDR3 DNA reads TGTGCCAGCAGTGCGAGGGAGGGCACAGATACGCAGTATTTT.

CDR3 in DNA: TGTGCCAGCAGCTTAGCCCTAGCGGGAGCAGGAGAGCAGTACTTC. Protein sequence: CASSLALAGAGEQYF. V is TRBV7-2 and J is TRBJ2-7; 10 bases line up with TRBD2. The J segment lost 7 bases and the V segment lost 0 bases, leaving 6 bases of the junction unmatched. The germline gives CDR1 SGHTA, CDR2 FQGNSA. This CDR3 comprises 15 residues.

This clonotype was found many times. J is TRBJ2-2 and V is TRBV20-1; D is unclear. Germline assignment: CDR1 DFQATT and CDR2 SNEGSKA (reference sequence). V lost 3 bases, J lost 1 base, and 6 bases lay in between. The CDR3 covers 13 residues. DNA of the CDR3: TGCAGTGCTAGCTTCGGGAACACCGGGGAGCTGTTTTTT. It encodes CSASFGNTGELFF.

There are many counts of this clonotype. The chain is built from TRBV2 and TRBJ2-1; D perhaps matches TRBD2 (5 bases). Per the germline V gene, CDR1 is SNHLY and CDR2 is FYNNEI. The CDR3 contains 13 residues. Trimming removed 1 base from V and 10 bases from J, with 11 bases in between. The CDR3 here is CASSEGTPSEQFF. The CDR3 DNA follows: TGTGCCAGCAGTGAAGGGACTCCCAGCGAGCAGTTCTTC.

J is TRBJ2-1 and V is TRBV20-1; 8 nucleotides line up with TRBD2. With 4 bases clipped from V and 0 bases from J, the junction kept 5 bases outside the gene matches. CDR3 length: 15 residues. Looked up from germline, CDR1 is DFQATT and CDR2 is SNEGSKA (reference sequence). CDR3 DNA sequence: TGCAGTGCTAAACCACTAGCGGACTCCTACAATGAGCAGTTCTTC. Translation: CSAKPLADSYNEQFF.

In its sample, this clonotype was seen many times. The rearrangement uses TRBV27 and TRBJ2-2; TRBD2 is a possible D gene (5 bases). V dropped 3 bases and J dropped 0 bases, with 8 bases sitting between them. The CDR3 consists of 15 residues. Germline V CDR1 and CDR2: MNHEY, SMNVEV (reference sequence). CDR3: CASSFDYPNTGELFF. CDR3 DNA: TGTGCCAGCAGTTTCGACTACCCGAACACCGGGGAGCTGTTTTTT.

By sample share, this clonotype is medium-sized. The genes are TRBV10-3 and TRBJ2-7; tentative D call: TRBD1 (6 bases). This CDR3 has 14 amino acids. The V end was cut by 4 bases, the J end by 3 bases, with 13 bases between. Germline loops: CDR1 ENHRY, CDR2 SYGVKD. CDR3 loop: CAISGLQGDYEQYF. The CDR3 DNA reads TGTGCCATCAGTGGCTTACAGGGAGACTACGAGCAGTACTTC.

This clonotype appeared a few times. V and J are TRBV27 and TRBJ2-2; no firm D call. Germline CDR1 MNHEY, CDR2 SMNVEV (reference sequence). V lost 2 bases and J 4 bases, leaving 11 bases between the germline ends. This CDR3 spans 15 amino acids. As DNA, the CDR3 is TGTGCCAGCAGTTTAGGGTTCTCCCTCACCGGGGAGCTGTTTTTT. This encodes CASSLGFSLTGELFF.

This clonotype was counted at least ten times. This rearrangement joins TRBV7-2 to TRBJ1-1, with D perhaps matching TRBD1 (5 bases). The CDR3 runs to 14 residues. Germline-derived CDR1 and CDR2 are SGHTA and FQGNSA. Trimming took off 3 bases at V and 4 bases at J, with 12 bases between the two ends. The DNA of the CDR3 is TGTGCCAGCAGCTTCCAGGGAAGTGTCACTGAAGCTTTCTTT. Its translation is CASSFQGSVTEAFF.

Ten or more counts support this clonotype. V gene TRBV27 combines with J gene TRBJ2-1; 7 bases are shared with TRBD2. J was trimmed by 10 bases and V by 4 bases; bases with no gene match: 13. CDR1 and CDR2 from the germline V gene are MNHEY and SMNVEV (reference sequence). CDR3 length equals 15 residues. In DNA form, the CDR3 reads TGTGCCAGCAGTTCATACGACGTGGGGCGGGAGGAGCAGTTCTTC. Protein: CASSSYDVGREEQFF.

In this sample, this clonotype is medium-sized (0.01 to 0.1%). The chain is built from TRBV4-1 and TRBJ2-1; 12 bases are shared with TRBD2. Germline V gives CDR1 MGHRA, CDR2 YSYEKL. V was clipped by 3 bases and J by 9 bases; unmatched bases: 9. The CDR3 extends over 16 amino acids. The CDR3 is CASSHRLAGGPGEQFF. The CDR3 bases are TGCGCCAGCAGCCATCGTCTAGCGGGAGGGCCTGGTGAGCAGTTCTTC.

This clonotype was counted many times. The rearrangement joins TRBV20-1 to TRBJ2-1, with no clear D. Trimming removed 6 bases from V and 0 bases from J, with 18 bases in between. This CDR3 spans 16 amino acids. Germline CDR1 is DFQATT and CDR2 is SNEGSKA (reference sequence). CDR3 DNA sequence: TGCAGTGCCCGGATCGTCTCTGAAAGCTCCTACAATGAGCAGTTCTTC. Protein sequence: CSARIVSESSYNEQFF.

This chain connects TRBV4-1 to TRBJ2-7; D is perhaps TRBD1 (5 bases). The CDR3 extends over 14 amino acids. Per germline, CDR1 MGHRA and CDR2 YSYEKL. The V end lost 2 bases, the J end lost 5 bases, and 13 bases lay between the germline ends. In DNA, the CDR3 is TGCGCCAGCAGCCAACAGGGATCCTTCGACGAGCAGTACTTC. This translates into CASSQQGSFDEQYF.

By share, this clonotype ranks as medium-sized. V gene TRBV20-1 combines with J gene TRBJ2-4, with 12 bases aligning to TRBD2. V shed 6 bases and J 7 bases; nucleotides not matched to a gene: 13. In germline, CDR1 is DFQATT, CDR2 SNEGSKA (reference sequence). This CDR3 has 16 residues. CDR3 loop: CSAQSRLAGVYNIQYF. The CDR3 DNA reads as TGCAGTGCCCAATCGAGACTAGCGGGAGTATATAACATTCAGTACTTC.

Judged by abundance, this clonotype is medium-sized. The rearrangement links TRBV20-1 to TRBJ2-7; 7 positions match TRBD2. The CDR3 totals 14 residues. V shed 8 bases and J 0 bases; nucleotides not matched to a gene: 10. Germline CDR1 reads DFQATT; CDR2 reads SNEGSKA (reference sequence). The CDR3 bases are TGCAGTAGCTGGGACTACCGCGACTCCTACGAGCAGTACTTC. It codes for CSSWDYRDSYEQYF.

This chain links TRBV5-1 with TRBJ2-5, with TRBD2 as a possible D gene (5 bases). The CDR3 loop spans 15 amino acids. Germline V gene data show CDR1 as SGHRS and CDR2 as YFSETQ. Trimming pared 2 bases from V and 2 bases from J, leaving 13 bases between. CDR3 residues: CASSLQTGLQETQYF. In DNA form, the CDR3 reads TGCGCCAGCAGCTTACAAACCGGACTGCAAGAGACCCAGTACTTC. Drawing the rest from reference TRBV5-1 and TRBJ2-5, the complete variable domain is KAGVTQTPRYLIKTRGQQVTLSCSPISGHRSVSWYQQTPGQGLQFLFEYFSETQRNKGNFPGRFSGRQFSNSRSEMNVSTLELGDSALYLCASSLQTGLQETQYFGPGTRLLVL.

In this sample, this clonotype is medium-sized. This chain joins TRBV20-1 and TRBJ2-3, with 7 bases fitting TRBD1. CDR1 DFQATT and CDR2 SNEGSKA come from the germline V gene (reference sequence). The junction had 8 bases not matched to a gene; V was cut back by 3 bases and J by 2 bases. There are 15 residues in the CDR3. Here the CDR3 DNA reads TGCAGTGCTAGGGCCGGGACAGCGTCCACAGATACGCAGTATTTT. Translation: CSARAGTASTDTQYF.

This clonotype appeared many times. This rearrangement joins TRBV5-1 to TRBJ2-1; D is possibly TRBD2 (6 bases). Trimming removed 0 bases from V and 4 bases from J, with 14 bases in between. The germline V gene has CDR1 SGHRS and CDR2 YFSETQ. The CDR3 is 16 amino acids. Here the CDR3 DNA reads TGCGCCAGCAGCTTGGCCACGGGAGAATCTTACAATGAGCAGTTCTTC. Protein product: CASSLATGESYNEQFF.

The chain couples TRBV6-1 to TRBJ1-5; weak D call: TRBD1 (5 bases). The CDR3 length is 15 residues. Germline V gives CDR1 MNHNS, CDR2 SASEGT. V lost 1 base and J 7 bases, leaving 14 bases between the germline ends. The CDR3 loop is CASSEVGRGSQPQHF. The CDR3 DNA is TGTGCCAGCAGTGAAGTAGGAAGGGGATCCCAGCCCCAGCATTTT.

Of note for this clonotype: One base away lies a much larger clone, so this may be a sequencing read error. V is TRBV20-1 and J is TRBJ1-5; D remains unclear. The V and J ends lost 3 bases and 0 bases respectively, with 12 bases between them. The CDR3 has 15 residues. CDR1 is DFQATT and CDR2 is SNEGSKA in the germline V gene (reference sequence). Written as DNA, the CDR3 is TGCAGTGCTAGTAGCGCAGACGATAGCAATCAGCCCCAGCATTTT. This translates into CSASSADDSNQPQHF.

This clonotype counts as medium-sized. The chain joins TRBV5-6 to TRBJ2-6; D not resolved. The CDR3 consists of 18 residues. The V end was cut by 4 bases, the J end by 0 bases, with 17 bases between. Germline V gives CDR1 SGHDT, CDR2 YYEEEE. The CDR3 coding sequence is TGTGCCAGCAGCCCGGTAGTACAGCTGCCCTCTGGGGCCAACGTCCTGACTTTC. Amino acids: CASSPVVQLPSGANVLTF.

On this clonotype: With a much larger clone just one base away, this may be a read error. The chain employs TRBV7-2 and TRBJ2-1, with 9 bases matching TRBD2. This CDR3 has 15 amino acids. Germline V gene sequence: CDR1 SGHTA, CDR2 FQGNSA. This chain's CDR3 is CASSLELAGYNELFF. For the CDR3, the DNA is TGTGCCAGCAGCTTAGAACTAGCGGGTTACAATGAGCTGTTCTTC.

This clonotype was seen ten or more times. The rearrangement joins TRBV5-1 to TRBJ2-5; 8 bases line up with TRBD1. Germline V gene lookup returns CDR1 SGHRS and CDR2 YFSETQ. V was pared by 4 bases and J by 1 base, with 3 bases of the junction left unmatched. This CDR3 has 14 amino acids. CDR3 DNA: TGCGCCAGCAGCCAGACAGGGGCCCAAGAGACCCAGTACTTC. Translation: CASSQTGAQETQYF.

This clonotype is medium-sized (0.01 to 0.1%) within its sample. This chain uses TRBV7-2 with TRBJ2-7, with D perhaps TRBD2 (5 bases). In germline, CDR1 is SGHTA, CDR2 FQGNSA. Trimming left V 2 bases short and J 3 bases short, with 20 bases between. CDR3 length: 17 residues. CDR3 coding DNA: TGTGCCAGCAGCTTATTGGGTCTCCGGGATCTCAGCTACGAGCAGTACTTC. The encoded protein is CASSLLGLRDLSYEQYF. The whole variable domain, filled in from reference TRBV7-2 and TRBJ2-7, reads GAGVSQSPSNKVTEKGKDVELRCDPISGHTALYWYRQSLGQGLEFLIYFQGNSAPDKSGLPSDRFSAERTGGSVSTLTIQRTQQEDSAVYLCASSLLGLRDLSYEQYFGPGTRLTVT.

This clonotype appeared many times. The gene calls are TRBV7-3 and TRBJ2-3; 7 bases align to TRBD2. CDR1 is SGHTA and CDR2 is FQGTGA in the germline V gene. The CDR3 totals 14 residues. After removal of 4 bases from V and 0 bases from J, the junction contained 1 base not matched to a gene. CDR3 residues: CASSSSGSTDTQYF. DNA of the CDR3: TGTGCCAGCAGCTCTAGCGGAAGCACAGATACGCAGTATTTT.

This chain connects TRBV29-1 to TRBJ2-2; maybe TRBD2 (6 bases). The CDR3 consists of 14 residues. From germline, CDR1 is SQVTM and CDR2 ANQGSEA. The V and J ends lost 7 bases and 0 bases respectively, with 12 bases between them. The CDR3 loop is CSASPGANTGELFF. The CDR3 DNA sequence: TGCAGCGCCTCACCGGGAGCGAACACCGGGGAGCTGTTTTTT.

This clonotype was seen repeatedly, ten times or more. The genes are TRBV14 and TRBJ1-2; D is ambiguous. This CDR3 is 16 amino acids long. The germline CDR1 and CDR2 sequences are SGHDN and FVKESK. V was shortened by 0 bases and J by 3 bases, with 14 bases between the two germline ends. The CDR3 loop is CASSQDLISSYYGYTF. CDR3 bases: TGTGCCAGCAGCCAAGATCTTATCAGCTCATACTATGGCTACACCTTC. Using reference TRBV14 and TRBJ1-2 for the parts outside the CDR3, the full variable domain is EAGVTQFPSHSVIEKGQTVTLRCDPISGHDNLYWYRRVMGKEIKFLLHFVKESKQDESGMPNNRFLAERTGGTYSTLKVQPAELEDSGVYFCASSQDLISSYYGYTFGSGTRLTVV.